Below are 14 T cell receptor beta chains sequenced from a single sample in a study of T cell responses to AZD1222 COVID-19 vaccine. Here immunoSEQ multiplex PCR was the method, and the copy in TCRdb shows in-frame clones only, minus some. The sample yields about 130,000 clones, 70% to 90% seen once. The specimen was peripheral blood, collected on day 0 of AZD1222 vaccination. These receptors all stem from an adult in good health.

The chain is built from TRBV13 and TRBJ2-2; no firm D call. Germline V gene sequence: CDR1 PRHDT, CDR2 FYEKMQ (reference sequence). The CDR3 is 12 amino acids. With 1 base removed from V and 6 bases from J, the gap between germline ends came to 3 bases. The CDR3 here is CASSLVAGELFF. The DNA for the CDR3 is TGTGCCAGCAGCTTAGTGGCCGGGGAGCTGTTTTTT.

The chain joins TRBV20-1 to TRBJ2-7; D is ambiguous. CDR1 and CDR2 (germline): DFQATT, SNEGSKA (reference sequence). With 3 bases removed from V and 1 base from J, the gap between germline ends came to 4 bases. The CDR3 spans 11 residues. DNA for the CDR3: TGCAGTGCTAGTACGTCCTACGAGCAGTACTTC. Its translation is CSASTSYEQYF.

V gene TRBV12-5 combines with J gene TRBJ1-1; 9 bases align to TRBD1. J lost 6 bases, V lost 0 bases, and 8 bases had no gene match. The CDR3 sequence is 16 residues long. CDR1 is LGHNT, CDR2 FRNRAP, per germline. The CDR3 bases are TGTGCTAGTGGTTTGGTACAGGGGGCGCATCTCGCTGAAGCTTTCTTT. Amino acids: CASGLVQGAHLAEAFF.

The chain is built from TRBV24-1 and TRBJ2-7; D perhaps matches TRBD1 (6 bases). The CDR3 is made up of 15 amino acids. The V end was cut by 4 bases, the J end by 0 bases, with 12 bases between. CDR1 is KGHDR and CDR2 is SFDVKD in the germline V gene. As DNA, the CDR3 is TGTGCCACCAGTGAATTTCCGGACAGCTCCTACGAGCAGTACTTC. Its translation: CATSEFPDSSYEQYF.

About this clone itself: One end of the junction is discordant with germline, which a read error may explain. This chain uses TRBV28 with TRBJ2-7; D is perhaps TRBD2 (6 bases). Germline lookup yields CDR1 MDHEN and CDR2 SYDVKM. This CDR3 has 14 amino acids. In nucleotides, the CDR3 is TGTGCCAGCAGTTTTATGGGTCCCGTCGGGGGTAGCGTCTTC. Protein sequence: CASSFMGPVGGSVF.

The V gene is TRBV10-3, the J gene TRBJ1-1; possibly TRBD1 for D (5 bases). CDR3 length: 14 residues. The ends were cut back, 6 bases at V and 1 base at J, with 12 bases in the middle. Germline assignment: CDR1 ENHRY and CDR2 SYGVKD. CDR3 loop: CAISPGRENTEAFF. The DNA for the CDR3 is TGTGCCATCAGCCCGGGACGGGAGAACACTGAAGCTTTCTTT.

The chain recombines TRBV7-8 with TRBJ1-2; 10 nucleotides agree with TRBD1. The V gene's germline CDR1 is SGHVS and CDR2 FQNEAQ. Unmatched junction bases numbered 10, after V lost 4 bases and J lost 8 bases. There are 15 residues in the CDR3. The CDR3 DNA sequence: TGTGCCAGCAGCTCGAGCGACAGGGGGCTGGGAGGCTACACCTTC. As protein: CASSSSDRGLGGYTF.

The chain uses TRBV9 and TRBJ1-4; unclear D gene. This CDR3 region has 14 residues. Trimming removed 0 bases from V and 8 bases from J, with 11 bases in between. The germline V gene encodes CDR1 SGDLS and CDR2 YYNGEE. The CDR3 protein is CASSVEAGSEKLFF. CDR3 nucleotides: TGTGCCAGCAGCGTAGAGGCAGGAAGCGAAAAACTGTTTTTT.

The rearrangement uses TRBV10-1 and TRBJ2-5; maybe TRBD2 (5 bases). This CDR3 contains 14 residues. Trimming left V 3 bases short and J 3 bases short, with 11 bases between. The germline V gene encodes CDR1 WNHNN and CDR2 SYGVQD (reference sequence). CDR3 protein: CASSDGTEEETQYF. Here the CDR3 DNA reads TGCGCCAGCAGTGACGGTACGGAGGAAGAGACCCAGTACTTC.

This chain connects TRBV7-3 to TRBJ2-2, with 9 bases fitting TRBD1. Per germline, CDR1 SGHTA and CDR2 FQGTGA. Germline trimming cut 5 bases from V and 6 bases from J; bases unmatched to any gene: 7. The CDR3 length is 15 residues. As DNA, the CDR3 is TGTGCCAGCAGCCCTTACGACAGGGGGGCCGGGGAGCTGTTTTTT. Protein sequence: CASSPYDRGAGELFF.

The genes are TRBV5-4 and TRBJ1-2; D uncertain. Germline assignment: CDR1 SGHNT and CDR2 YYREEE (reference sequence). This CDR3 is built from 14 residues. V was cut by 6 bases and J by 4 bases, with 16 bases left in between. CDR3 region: CASTDSQGIYGYTF. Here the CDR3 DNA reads TGTGCCAGCACGGACTCGCAAGGGATCTATGGCTACACCTTC.

DNA for the CDR3: TGTGCCAGTAGTTCCCGTAACAATCAGCCCCAGCATTTT. This gives the protein CASSSRNNQPQHF. This rearrangement joins TRBV19 to TRBJ1-5; D call uncertain. CDR3 length equals 13 residues. CDR1 and CDR2 (germline): LNHDA, SQIVND (reference sequence). V shed 5 bases and J shed 3 bases, with 8 bases lying between them.

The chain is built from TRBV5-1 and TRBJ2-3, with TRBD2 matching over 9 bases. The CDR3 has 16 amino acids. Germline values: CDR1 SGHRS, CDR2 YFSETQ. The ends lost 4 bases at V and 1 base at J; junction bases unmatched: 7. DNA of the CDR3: TGCGCCAGCAGCCCGCAATTAGCGGGAGGCACAGATACGCAGTATTTT. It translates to CASSPQLAGGTDTQYF. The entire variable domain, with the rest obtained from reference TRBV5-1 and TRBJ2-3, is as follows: KAGVTQTPRYLIKTRGQQVTLSCSPISGHRSVSWYQQTPGQGLQFLFEYFSETQRNKGNFPGRFSGRQFSNSRSEMNVSTLELGDSALYLCASSPQLAGGTDTQYFGPGTRLTVL.

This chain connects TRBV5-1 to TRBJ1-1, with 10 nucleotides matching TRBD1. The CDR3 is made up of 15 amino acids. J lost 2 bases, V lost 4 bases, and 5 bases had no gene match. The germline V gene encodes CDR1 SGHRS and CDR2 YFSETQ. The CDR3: CASSAGQGTNTEAFF. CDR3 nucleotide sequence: TGCGCCAGCAGCGCGGGACAGGGGACCAACACTGAAGCTTTCTTT.